This TCR beta chain was captured in a study of shared clonotypes between healthy human individuals. On this clone: A junction end diverges from the germline sequence, so it may reflect a read error.

Around 90 million PBMCs per unsorted sample were used for genomic DNA. The repertoire was sequenced with immunoSEQ multiplex PCR; TCRdb's copy has only in-frame clones and lacks some. This table has some 530,000 clones, roughly 80% appearing once. The CDR3 is 13 residues long. The germline gives CDR1 WSHSY, CDR2 SAAADI. The sample comprised PBMCs. The receptor was isolated from a middle-aged woman in good health. Some clones in this sample may be carry-over from other donors' samples. The V call is TRBV10-2, the J call TRBJ2-3; a weak D match, TRBD2 (5 bases). The DNA of the CDR3 is TGTGCCATCAGCCGGGGTAGCACAGATACGCAGTATTTT. Its protein is CAISRGSTDTQYF.